Shown below are 11 T cell receptor beta chains from a single sample sequenced in a study of T cells after yellow fever vaccination. MiXCR was run by TCRdb on the 5' RACE reads, yielding one entry per CDR3 protein. The sample yields some 560,000 distinct CDR3 sequences, 15% to 20% seen once. The sample consisted of PBMCs, taken 15 days after the yellow fever booster vaccination. These receptors originate from a man between 25 and 39 years old who received the YFV17D yellow fever vaccine.

This clonotype has just a few counts. This chain uses TRBV7-2 with TRBJ2-2; tentatively, D is TRBD2 (5 bases). The germline V and J ends were trimmed by 7 bases and 6 bases, with 9 bases remaining between them. The CDR3 is 12 residues long. Germline values: CDR1 SGHTA, CDR2 FQGNSA. The CDR3 here is CASTSAAGELFF. The CDR3 DNA is TGTGCCAGCACCTCAGCGGCCGGGGAGCTGTTTTTT.

The chain is built from TRBV12-3 or TRBV12-4 and TRBJ2-4, with a possible D match to TRBD1 (5 bases). Deletions cut 5 bases from V and 11 bases from J, with 16 bases between. The CDR3 consists of 13 residues. CDR3 amino acids: CASSPRDRKVQYF. The CDR3 DNA reads TGTGCCAGCAGTCCCAGGGATAGGAAGGTTCAGTACTTC.

The chain has TRBV28 and TRBJ1-2, with 9 nucleotides matching TRBD1. The CDR3 runs 13 residues. Germline lookup yields CDR1 MDHEN and CDR2 SYDVKM. The ends lost 10 bases at V and 2 bases at J; junction bases unmatched: 5. Written as DNA, the CDR3 is TGTGCCATGTCCGGGACAGGGAACTATGGCTACACCTTC. Its protein is CAMSGTGNYGYTF.

The chain recombines TRBV10-3 with TRBJ1-1, with 10 bases lining up with TRBD1. V dropped 6 bases and J dropped 4; count of bases not matched to a gene: 2. Germline loops: CDR1 ENHRY, CDR2 SYGVKD. This CDR3 has 13 residues. Written as DNA, the CDR3 is TGTGCCATCAGATGGGACAGGGGCACTGAAGCTTTCTTT. Translating it yields CAIRWDRGTEAFF.

A few counts support this clonotype. V usage is TRBV11-2 and J usage is TRBJ2-1, with 7 bases identical to TRBD1. CDR1 and CDR2 (germline): SGHAT, FQNNGV. The junction had 2 bases not matched to a gene; V was cut back by 0 bases and J by 3 bases. There are 15 residues in the CDR3. The CDR3 is CASSLDWDSYNEQFF. The CDR3 bases are TGTGCCAGCAGCTTAGATTGGGACAGCTACAATGAGCAGTTCTTC. Together with reference TRBV11-2 and TRBJ2-1, the CDR3 gives the full variable domain: EAGVAQSPRYKIIEKRQSVAFWCNPISGHATLYWYQQILGQGPKLLIQFQNNGVVDDSQLPKDRFSAERLKGVDSTLKIQPAKLEDSAVYLCASSLDWDSYNEQFFGPGTRLTVL.

The V call is TRBV12-3 or TRBV12-4, the J call TRBJ1-3; D remains ambiguous. Trimming stripped 2 bases from V and 4 bases from J, with 3 bases between. The CDR3 length is 12 residues. The CDR3 sequence is CASSLIGNTIYF. The CDR3 nucleotides read TGTGCCAGCAGTTTAATCGGAAACACCATATATTTT.

The V and J genes are TRBV19 and TRBJ2-5, with D uncertain. The CDR3 has 13 residues. The ends were cut back, 5 bases at V and 4 bases at J, with 11 bases in the middle. Germline CDR1 and CDR2: LNHDA and SQIVND (reference sequence). Written as DNA, the CDR3 is TGTGCCAGTAGTTCCTCTAATGGAGAGACCCAGTACTTC. This sequence encodes CASSSSNGETQYF.

This clonotype has a handful of counts. The V call is TRBV7-6, the J call TRBJ2-3; D gene uncertain. Trimming removed 2 bases from V and 6 bases from J, with 9 bases in between. The CDR3 is 13 amino acids. Per the germline V gene, CDR1 is SGHVS and CDR2 is FNYEAQ. In DNA form, the CDR3 reads TGTGCCAGCAGCTTATATCCGATGGATACGCAGTATTTT. Translation gives CASSLYPMDTQYF.

This clonotype has just a few counts. The V call is TRBV27, the J call TRBJ2-1, with D perhaps being TRBD1 or TRBD2 (5 bases each). This CDR3 region has 12 residues. Trimming stripped 8 bases from V and 9 bases from J, with 14 bases between. Germline V gives CDR1 MNHEY, CDR2 SMNVEV (reference sequence). The CDR3 here is CASGLGEGEQFF. CDR3 coding DNA: TGTGCCAGCGGCCTGGGGGAAGGTGAGCAGTTCTTC.

The chain uses TRBV20-1 and TRBJ2-1; tentative D call: TRBD2 (5 bases). Germline V CDR1 and CDR2: DFQATT, SNEGSKA (reference sequence). Trimming took off 0 bases at V and 0 bases at J, with 12 bases between the two ends. This CDR3 has 16 residues. CDR3 residues: CSARDLATSSYNEQFF. CDR3 DNA sequence: TGCAGTGCTAGAGACCTAGCTACGAGCTCCTACAATGAGCAGTTCTTC.

V and J are TRBV7-3 and TRBJ2-2; TRBD2 matches at 8 bases. The germline gives CDR1 SGHTA, CDR2 FQGTGA. CDR3 length: 17 residues. V lost 2 bases to trimming and J lost 3 bases; unmatched junction nucleotides: 8. In DNA form, the CDR3 reads TGTGCCAGCAGCTTAGGAGCGGGAGTCGGAGACACCGGGGAGCTGTTTTTT. This gives the protein CASSLGAGVGDTGELFF.